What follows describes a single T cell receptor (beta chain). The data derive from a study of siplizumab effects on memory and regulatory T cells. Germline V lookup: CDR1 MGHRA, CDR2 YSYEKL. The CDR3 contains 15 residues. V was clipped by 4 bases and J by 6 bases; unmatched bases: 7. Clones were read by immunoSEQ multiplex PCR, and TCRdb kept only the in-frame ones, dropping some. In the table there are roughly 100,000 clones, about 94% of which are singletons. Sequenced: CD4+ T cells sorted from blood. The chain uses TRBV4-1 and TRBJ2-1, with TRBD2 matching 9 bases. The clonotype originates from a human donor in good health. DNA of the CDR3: TGCGCCAGCAGCCCCCGTGGGACTAGCTTCAATGAGCAGTTCTTC. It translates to CASSPRGTSFNEQFF.